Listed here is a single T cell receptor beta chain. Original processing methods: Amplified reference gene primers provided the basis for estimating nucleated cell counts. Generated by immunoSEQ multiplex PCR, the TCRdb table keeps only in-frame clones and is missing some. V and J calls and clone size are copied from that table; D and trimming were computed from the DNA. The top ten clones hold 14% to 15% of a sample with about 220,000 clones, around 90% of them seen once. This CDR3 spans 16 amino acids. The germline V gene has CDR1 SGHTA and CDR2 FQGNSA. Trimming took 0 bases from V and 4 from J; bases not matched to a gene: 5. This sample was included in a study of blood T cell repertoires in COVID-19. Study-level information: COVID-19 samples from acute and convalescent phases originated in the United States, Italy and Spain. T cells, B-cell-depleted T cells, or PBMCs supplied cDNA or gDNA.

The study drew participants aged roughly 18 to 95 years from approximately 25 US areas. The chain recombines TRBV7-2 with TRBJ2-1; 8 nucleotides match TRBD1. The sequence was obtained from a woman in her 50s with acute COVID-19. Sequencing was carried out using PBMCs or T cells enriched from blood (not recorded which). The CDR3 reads CASSLAPGQGYNEQFF. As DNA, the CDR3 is TGTGCCAGCAGCTTAGCGCCCGGACAGGGTTACAATGAGCAGTTCTTC. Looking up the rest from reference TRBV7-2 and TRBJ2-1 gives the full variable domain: GAGVSQSPSNKVTEKGKDVELRCDPISGHTALYWYRQSLGQGLEFLIYFQGNSAPDKSGLPSDRFSAERTGGSVSTLTIQRTQQEDSAVYLCASSLAPGQGYNEQFFGPGTRLTVL.